This T cell receptor (beta chain) was identified in a study of metastatic and nonmetastatic thyroid tumors. At the level of the study: The study looked at repertoires side by side in blood and in tumor or nodule tissue from malignant and benign thyroid patients. Findings of the study overall: It was reported that TCR beta diversity was significantly higher in malignant thyroid tumors than benign nodules, in blood and tumor.

This clone has at least ten counts. Its cognate antigen is unknown. Thyroid surgery was performed in patients who had received no treatment beforehand. Authors' methods: Between-group CDR3 differences, defined by clinicopathological status, yielded a distant-metastasis classifier for papillary thyroid cancer. Through MiXCR, TCRdb re-clonotyped the PCR reads. These V and J calls derive from TCRdb rather than the authors' analysis. The table includes tens of thousands of clones, roughly 13% detected once. V lost 6 bases to trimming and J lost 6 bases, with 9 bases between them. CDR3 length: 12 residues. From germline, CDR1 is MNHNS and CDR2 SASEGT.

The chain is built from TRBV6-1 and TRBJ2-1; D perhaps matches TRBD1 (5 bases). This TCR came from a female donor with papillary thyroid cancer or a benign thyroid nodule (not recorded which). Some clones in this sample may be carry-over from other donors' samples. The sample comprised blood. CDR3 bases: TGTGCCAGCAGGACAGTGTCCAATGAGCAGTTCTTC. This encodes CASRTVSNEQFF.